This TCR beta chain comes out of a study of CD4 T cells in relation to SARS-CoV-2 and coronaviruses. The repertoire was sequenced with immunoSEQ multiplex PCR; TCRdb's copy has only in-frame clones and lacks some. This table has around 31,000 clones, 72% appearing once. In the case of this clone: What it recognizes is unknown.

There are 15 residues in the CDR3. V lost 9 bases and J 2 bases, leaving 19 bases between the germline ends. Germline V lookup: CDR1 LNHDA, CDR2 SQIVND (reference sequence). Before the COVID-19 pandemic, during about 2011-2019, CD4+ T cells were taken from unexposed donors. Isolation of CD4+ T cells took place after about 9 days in culture. Unexposed-donor CD4+ T cells were probed with SARS-CoV-2 S/N and four cold-coronavirus spikes, cells permitting. The chain combines TRBV19 with TRBJ2-5; no reliable D call. This sequence originates from a human donor in good health. Specimen: CD4+ T cells from PBMCs, cultured in vitro. CDR3 bases: TGTGCCAGCCGTGGGCAGCACATGTCGCAAGAGACCCAGTACTTC. Its protein is CASRGQHMSQETQYF.